Reported below is one T cell receptor (beta chain). There is no known antigen for this receptor. Base qualities are missing; no much larger clone stands one base away. These data come from a study of blood T cells in healthy people across ages (dated by TCRdb to between 2015 and 2017). Study-level background: In model experiments, template switching captured roughly one uniquely barcoded TCR beta cDNA molecule for every two T cells. Age-related changes in TCR beta repertoire diversity were measured in the study by deep sequencing normalized with unique cDNA molecular identifiers. Donors were grouped into four age groups: young (average 16 years), middle-aged (roughly 38), aged (around 60) and long-lived (just over 80). To avoid experimental bias, donors of different ages were randomly spread across the sequencing lanes. Two additional independent replicas of 1 million unique cDNA reads from the same blood draw were analyzed for two donors (one aged 18 to 30 and one aged 80 or older). The study at large found these results: Observed TCR beta diversity per million T cells fell roughly linearly with age, and a significant reduction was already apparent by age approximately 41. Estimates of total diversity based on one million sequenced T cells were considered lower bounds and underestimates. The long-lived group showed more naive CD4+ T cells, fewer expanded clones and increased TCR diversity than the aged group, suggesting age selection. Because profiling used bulk unsorted PBMCs, naive and antigen-experienced compartments could not be compared conclusively. Because the CMV infection status of the donors was unknown, age-related changes in expanded clonotypes may potentially have been confounded. There was a strong correlation between observed TCR beta diversity and the percentage of naive T cells measured by flow cytometry.

The library was built by means of 5' RACE. The second PCR ran for roughly 6 to 11 cycles and used a J-beta primer mix along with a sample-barcoded 5' primer. Each TCR beta cDNA molecule received a unique molecular identifier from a template-switch 5' adaptor carrying 12 random nucleotides. Each sample yielded at least 3 million CDR3-containing paired-end reads. The Mint cDNA synthesis kit, primed by a TRBC-specific oligonucleotide, was used to synthesize first-strand cDNA from all RNA. Following uracil-DNA glycosylase treatment, a first 18-cycle PCR with universal primers M1SS and BC2_uni_R was performed on all cDNA. In the original analysis: Each sample was normalized by randomly selecting 1 million high-quality reads, each carrying a distinct molecular identifier. Reads sharing molecular identifiers were discarded rather than binned into consensus sequences. CDR3 identification, clonotype clustering and error correction used MiTCR with a Q25 quality threshold and the strictest error-elimination algorithm. A nonparametric unseen species model with Euler transformation was used to estimate a lower bound on total TCR beta diversity. The public reads were quality trimmed at Q25 with fastp and then assembled into clones with MiXCR by TCRdb, keeping productive beta chains. Under each unique CDR3 protein, matching rows form one entry showing the most common genes and DNA. These V and J calls rely on TCRdb rather than the paper's analysis. The sample table holds some 1.8 million distinct CDR3 sequences, of which roughly two fifths were seen once. The top ten constitute 20% to 25% of the sample.

Systemically healthy Caucasian individuals from Russia, 35 to 50 in total and aged roughly 6 to 90 years, were included as donors. Each donor gave roughly 9 milliliters of peripheral blood, drawn into EDTA-treated Vacutainer tubes. Ficoll-Paque density-gradient centrifugation was used to isolate PBMCs, with at least 6.5 million per sample. Total RNA was extracted from PBMCs with Trizol reagent, with at least 6 micrograms obtained per sample. Naive CD45RAhigh/CD27high T cell percentages were measured by flow cytometry on a PBMC aliquot from every donor. The germline V gene encodes CDR1 LGHDT and CDR2 YNNKEL (reference sequence). V is cut by 0 bases and J by 10 bases, and the space between the germline ends is 15 bases. Reading from cysteine to phenylalanine, the CDR3 counts 15 amino acids. Here the CDR3 DNA is all that survives: 45 bases in frame from base 1.

The chain was built from TRBV3-1 and TRBJ1-4; tentative D gene TRBD1, with 5 bases matching. The sequencing input was blood. The source of this sequence is a human donor in good health. The CDR3 sequence is CASSQDGDGGGKLFF. The bases read TGTGCCAGCAGCCAAGATGGGGACGGGGGAGGAAAACTGTTTTTT.